One sample yielded the 8 T cell receptor beta chains listed below, sequenced in a study of beta chain features in type 1 diabetes. All of the isolated RNA was reverse transcribed, so expressed TCRB transcripts were sequenced. Generated by immunoSEQ multiplex PCR, the TCRdb table keeps only in-frame clones and is missing some. The table has under 150,000 clones, 6.9% seen once. Sample: central memory CD4+ T cells from blood. The source is a woman aged 30 to 39 in good health.

This clone was counted a few times. The same CDR3 is also encoded by other DNA sequences in this sample. The CDR3 loop reads CASSPTRQGNEQFF. DNA for the CDR3: TGTGCCAGTAGCCCCACGAGACAAGGCAATGAGCAGTTCTTC. The chain has TRBV19 and TRBJ2-1; D is unclear. The CDR3 spans 14 residues. Trimming removed 6 bases at V and 6 bases at J, with 15 bases between. Per germline, CDR1 LNHDA and CDR2 SQIVND (reference sequence).

CDR3 loop: CASSPQPSDYREQYF. CDR3 DNA sequence: TGTGCCAGCAGTCCGCAGCCTAGCGATTATCGAGAGCAGTACTTC. The V and J genes are TRBV28 and TRBJ2-7, with D perhaps matching TRBD2 (6 bases). The CDR3 length is 15 residues. Per the germline V gene, CDR1 is MDHEN and CDR2 is SYDVKM. The V end lost 5 bases, the J end lost 7 bases, and 21 bases lay between the germline ends. The whole variable domain, remainder taken from reference TRBV28 and TRBJ2-7, is DVKVTQSSRYLVKRTGEKVFLECVQDMDHENMFWYRQDPGLGLRLIYFSYDVKMKEKGDIPEGYSVSREKKERFSLILESASTNQTSMYLCASSPQPSDYREQYFGPGTRLTVT.

This clone showed up just a few times. The chain couples TRBV5-4 to TRBJ1-1; 8 nucleotides agree with TRBD1. This CDR3 has 16 amino acids. Trimming took 0 bases from V and 5 from J; bases not matched to a gene: 9. Germline-derived CDR1 and CDR2 are SGHNT and YYREEE (reference sequence). The CDR3 loop is CASSLVSGRGLTEAFF. The CDR3 coding sequence is TGTGCCAGCAGCTTGGTAAGCGGCAGGGGGCTTACTGAAGCTTTCTTT.

This clone was seen many times. The CDR3 nucleotides read TGTGCCAGCATGGACAGGGGTGCTAGCGGGAACCCGAGGAGCTCCTACAATGAGCAGTTCTTC. Translated: CASMDRGASGNPRSSYNEQFF. The J gene is TRBJ2-1, the V gene TRBV2; either TRBD1 or TRBD2 may supply D (9 bases each). V gave up 7 bases and J gave up 0 bases, with 31 bases separating them. The CDR3 is made up of 21 amino acids. Germline assignment: CDR1 SNHLY and CDR2 FYNNEI. The full variable domain, in which reference TRBV2 and TRBJ2-1 provide the parts outside the CDR3, is EPEVTQTPSHQVTQMGQEVILRCVPISNHLYFYWYRQILGQKVEFLVSFYNNEISEKSEIFDDQFSVERPDGSNFTLKIRSTKLEDSAMYFCASMDRGASGNPRSSYNEQFFGPGTRLTVL.

This rearrangement joins TRBV18 to TRBJ2-7; 9 bases match TRBD1. Germline V CDR1 and CDR2: KGHSH, LQKENI. J was trimmed by 5 bases and V by 3 bases; bases with no gene match: 2. This CDR3 is built from 13 residues. CDR3 region: CASSPRDRDEQYF. Written as DNA, the CDR3 is TGTGCCAGCTCACCCCGGGACAGGGACGAGCAGTACTTC.

This clone was seen only a few times. The V and J genes are TRBV5-1 and TRBJ2-1, with 9 bases that match TRBD1. CDR1 is SGHRS, CDR2 YFSETQ, per germline. V lost 4 bases to trimming and J lost 2 bases; unmatched junction nucleotides: 7. The CDR3 extends over 16 amino acids. DNA for the CDR3: TGCGCCAGCAGCAAAGCGGGACAGGGTACCTACAATGAGCAGTTCTTC. Protein product: CASSKAGQGTYNEQFF.

The V and J genes are TRBV28 and TRBJ2-7, with TRBD2 identical over 9 bases. With 0 bases clipped from V and 6 bases from J, the junction kept 9 bases outside the gene matches. The CDR3 is 16 amino acids. Germline V lookup: CDR1 MDHEN, CDR2 SYDVKM. The CDR3 DNA reads TGTGCCAGCAGTTTATGGAGTAGCGGGAGAACGGGCGAGCAGTACTTC. As protein: CASSLWSSGRTGEQYF.

V and J are TRBV7-9 and TRBJ2-1; TRBD2 matches 10 bases. V shed 1 base, J shed 5 bases, and the junction held 8 bases outside the gene matches. This CDR3 spans 17 amino acids. The germline gives CDR1 SEHNR, CDR2 FQNEAQ (reference sequence). The CDR3 loop is CASSLVFTSGVDNEQFF. CDR3 bases: TGTGCCAGCAGCTTAGTTTTTACTAGCGGGGTAGACAATGAGCAGTTCTTC.